This T cell receptor beta chain emerged from a study of vaccination and CD4 T cells after COVID-19. Looking at the study overall: The authors gave control cultures a CEFX pool, an HIV-1 Nef pool, or no peptide.

The V gene lost 3 bases and the J gene lost 5 bases, with 14 bases spanning the gap. Germline loops: CDR1 MNHNS, CDR2 SASEGT. The CDR3 is made up of 15 amino acids. Documented treatment: approximately nine-day PBMC culture with coronavirus spike peptide pools or control peptides (ViraFEST assay). Pre-COVID-19 pandemic sampling (2011-2018) yielded the unexposed donor's CD4+ T cells. IL-2 at 9.5 to 10 IU/ml and peptide pools at 8.5 to 10 ug/ml were added to PBMCs cultured at 1.5 million to 2 million per well. Having spent 10 days in culture, CD4+ T cells were then isolated by negative selection. Comment on this clonotype: Its target is not known.

With the Oncomine TCR Beta short-read assay, DNA from cultured CD4+ T cells was sequenced. TCRdb re-derived calls from the PCR reads in MiXCR, one entry per CDR3 protein. Among around 9,500 distinct CDR3 sequences, roughly 36% were seen once, and the ten largest hold 25% to 35%. The sample consisted of CD4+ T cells from blood, cultured in vitro. The chain carries TRBV6-1 and TRBJ2-1; D is perhaps TRBD1 (5 bases). The sequence was collected from a human donor in good health. CDR3 in DNA: TGTGCCAGCAGTGACTACAGGCGAGGCAACAATGAGCAGTTCTTC. Protein sequence: CASSDYRRGNNEQFF.